The 16 T cell receptor beta chains listed next were all sequenced from one sample in a study of identical twins. TCRdb re-called the 5' RACE reads with MiXCR, one entry per CDR3 protein. Of under 250,000 distinct CDR3 sequences detected, around a tenth appear once; the ten largest clones hold about 5.2%. Source material: memory (CD45RO+) T cells sorted from blood. These receptors were obtained from a woman aged 18-29 years in good health.

This clonotype showed up just a few times. V gene TRBV10-3 combines with J gene TRBJ2-7, with 8 bases aligning to TRBD1. V was pared by 5 bases and J by 5 bases, with 5 bases of the junction left unmatched. The germline V gene has CDR1 ENHRY and CDR2 SYGVKD. The CDR3 has 13 residues. DNA for the CDR3: TGTGCCATCAGTTCGGGACAGGTGGACGAGCAGTACTTC. Amino acid sequence: CAISSGQVDEQYF.

The gene calls are TRBV18 and TRBJ2-3; TRBD2 is a possible D gene (7 bases). Trimming removed 3 bases from V and 2 bases from J, with 9 bases in between. The CDR3 consists of 14 residues. Germline assignment: CDR1 KGHSH and CDR2 LQKENI. CDR3 nucleotides: TGTGCCAGCTCACCGGGGGGGGCCACAGATACGCAGTATTTT. It codes for CASSPGGATDTQYF. Variable domain in full (rest from reference TRBV18 and TRBJ2-3): NAGVMQNPRHLVRRRGQEARLRCSPMKGHSHVYWYRQLPEEGLKFMVYLQKENIIDESGMPKERFSAEFPKEGPSILRIQQVVRGDSAAYFCASSPGGATDTQYFGPGTRLTVL.

This sequence joins TRBV18 and TRBJ2-1; 10 bases agree with TRBD2. This CDR3 is built from 15 residues. The germline V gene has CDR1 KGHSH and CDR2 LQKENI. With 8 bases clipped from V and 9 bases from J, the junction kept 13 bases outside the gene matches. Written as DNA, the CDR3 is TGTGCCAGCGGACCGGGACTAGCGCTTCGGGGTGAGCAGTTCTTC. Translating it yields CASGPGLALRGEQFF.

This clonotype was detected ten times or more. J is TRBJ2-1 and V is TRBV5-1, with D maybe TRBD2 (6 bases). The V gene's germline CDR1 is SGHRS and CDR2 YFSETQ. The CDR3 is made up of 14 amino acids. The V end was cut by 4 bases, the J end by 8 bases, with 16 bases between. The CDR3 protein is CASSPGTARHEQFF. The DNA for the CDR3 is TGCGCCAGCAGCCCGGGGACTGCCCGTCATGAGCAGTTCTTC.

This clonotype was seen ten or more times. The chain joins TRBV4-3 to TRBJ2-6, with a tentative D call TRBD1 (7 bases). The CDR3 has 17 amino acids. Looked up from germline, CDR1 is LGHNA and CDR2 is YSLEER. Trimming stripped 1 base from V and 0 bases from J, with 10 bases between. The CDR3 sequence: CASSQGGDSSGANVLTF. CDR3 nucleotides: TGCGCCAGCAGCCAAGGGGGGGACAGCTCTGGGGCCAACGTCCTGACTTTC.

This clonotype has a handful of counts. This chain uses TRBV12-3 or TRBV12-4 with TRBJ2-1; D unresolved. V dropped 1 base and J dropped 7 bases, with 11 bases sitting between them. There are 14 residues in the CDR3. In DNA form, the CDR3 reads TGTGCCAGCAGTTTAGGCTTTATCACGAATGAGCAGTTCTTC. Translating gives CASSLGFITNEQFF.

The table lists this clonotype with many counts. V is TRBV18 and J is TRBJ2-5, with TRBD2 matching over 7 bases. Germline-derived CDR1 and CDR2 are KGHSH and LQKENI. The length of the CDR3 is 13 residues. Trimming took 8 bases from V and 2 from J; bases not matched to a gene: 5. The CDR3 DNA is TGTGCCAGCAGCCCGGGACTACAAGAGACCCAGTACTTC. Its protein product is CASSPGLQETQYF.

This clonotype has a handful of counts. The chain is built from TRBV7-3 and TRBJ2-3; 10 bases fit TRBD2. The germline V gene has CDR1 SGHTA and CDR2 FQGTGA. Germline trimming cut 4 bases from V and 4 bases from J; bases unmatched to any gene: 5. The CDR3 sequence is 15 residues long. CDR3 in amino acids: CASSSKAGGPDTQYF. The CDR3, as DNA: TGTGCCAGCAGCTCAAAAGCGGGGGGGCCAGATACGCAGTATTTT.

A note on this clonotype: One junction end disagrees with the germline gene, perhaps due to a read error. The chain couples TRBV2 to TRBJ2-1, with 9 bases that match TRBD2. From germline, CDR1 is SNHLY and CDR2 FYNNEI. This CDR3 has 18 amino acids. The CDR3 DNA follows: TGTGCCATCAGTTTTGGTAGATTTGGGGCTAGCGGGGCCCCCGGGCAGTTCTTC. This sequence encodes CAISFGRFGASGAPGQFF.

This chain uses TRBV20-1 with TRBJ2-3, with 7 positions matching TRBD2. CDR3 length: 11 residues. Germline values: CDR1 DFQATT, CDR2 SNEGSKA (reference sequence). The CDR3 region is CLLPGGFTQYF. The CDR3 DNA is TGCCTTCTCCCGGGGGGTTTTACGCAGTATTTT.

This clonotype has more than one count but fewer than ten. V usage is TRBV20-1 and J usage is TRBJ2-5, with TRBD2 identical over 9 bases. CDR1 is DFQATT, CDR2 SNEGSKA, per germline (reference sequence). J lost 5 bases, V lost 4 bases, and 11 bases had no gene match. The CDR3 is 15 residues long. The DNA for the CDR3 is TGCAGTGCTACCTCGGCTAGCGGGATCAAGGAGACCCAGTACTTC. Protein product: CSATSASGIKETQYF.

This chain connects TRBV5-1 to TRBJ2-3; tentative D call: TRBD2 (5 bases). V lost 4 bases and J 5 bases, leaving 11 bases between the germline ends. Germline loops: CDR1 SGHRS, CDR2 YFSETQ. The CDR3 length is 13 residues. CDR3 protein: CASSKDWLDTQYF. DNA for the CDR3: TGCGCCAGCAGCAAGGACTGGTTAGATACGCAGTATTTT. Based on the CDR3 plus reference TRBV5-1 and TRBJ2-3, the full variable domain is KAGVTQTPRYLIKTRGQQVTLSCSPISGHRSVSWYQQTPGQGLQFLFEYFSETQRNKGNFPGRFSGRQFSNSRSEMNVSTLELGDSALYLCASSKDWLDTQYFGPGTRLTVL.

This clonotype appeared many times. The junction shows a germline mismatch at one end, possibly a read error. The chain recombines TRBV9 with TRBJ1-1; TRBD1 might be the D (5 bases). This CDR3 is 12 amino acids long. Germline V gene lookup returns CDR1 SGDLS and CDR2 YYNGEE. The CDR3 protein is CASSVGGTEAFF. CDR3 bases: TGCGCCAGCAGCGTCGGGGGCACTGAAGCTTTCTTT. The whole variable domain, filled in from reference TRBV9 and TRBJ1-1, reads DSGVTQTPKHLITATGQRVTLRCSPRSGDLSVYWYQQSLDQGLQFLIQYYNGEERAKGNILERFSAQQFPDLHSELNLSSLELGDSALYFCASSVGGTEAFFGQGTRLTVV.

In its sample, this clonotype was seen a few times. This chain uses TRBV7-9 with TRBJ1-6; the match to TRBD1 covers 11 bases. The CDR3 is 14 amino acids. Looked up from germline, CDR1 is SEHNR and CDR2 is FQNEAQ (reference sequence). J lost 9 bases, V lost 7 bases, and 5 bases had no gene match. This CDR3 reads CASTPGTGGSPLHF. CDR3 DNA: TGTGCCAGCACCCCAGGGACAGGGGGTTCACCCCTCCACTTT.

This sequence joins TRBV10-2 and TRBJ2-7; TRBD2 is a possible D gene (5 bases). Trimming stripped 6 bases from V and 2 bases from J, with 11 bases between. Germline lookup yields CDR1 WSHSY and CDR2 SAAADI. The length of the CDR3 is 13 residues. The CDR3 is CASREDGAYEQYF. CDR3 DNA: TGCGCCAGCAGGGAGGACGGAGCCTACGAGCAGTACTTC.

This clonotype appeared once. The chain joins TRBV19 to TRBJ2-2, with D possibly being TRBD2 (6 bases). The CDR3 is made up of 14 amino acids. CDR1 and CDR2 from the germline V gene are LNHDA and SQIVND (reference sequence). V was cut by 4 bases and J by 4 bases, with 10 bases left in between. CDR3 DNA: TGTGCCAGTAGTACGGGAGAATCCACCGGGGAGCTGTTTTTT. Translated: CASSTGESTGELFF. Full variable domain (missing parts from reference TRBV19 and TRBJ2-2): DGGITQSPKYLFRKEGQNVTLSCEQNLNHDAMYWYRQDPGQGLRLIYYSQIVNDFQKGDIAEGYSVSREKKESFPLTVTSAQKNPTAFYLCASSTGESTGELFFGEGSRLTVL.